This TCR beta chain was identified in a study of shared T cell receptors in the human thymus. Libraries were prepared by immunoSEQ multiplex PCR; TCRdb keeps only in-frame clonotypes and omits some of them. The sample gives some 700,000 clones, more than 75% of which show up once; approximately 0.011% is in the top ten. This clone was detected only once. These data were also reused for a study on human thymus T cells. As that study records: Corrective cardiac surgery supplied the resected thymus tissue. Both thymic and peripheral blood repertoires showed apparently biased V and J usage. As related research reported, thymic repertoires overlapped highly among unrelated individuals.

The TCR was taken from a boy under two years old with a congenital heart defect. Material: thymocytes.

This CDR3 is CASSPSSRHGTGREKLFF. As DNA, the CDR3 is TGTGCCAGCAGCCCGAGTAGCCGCCACGGGACAGGGAGAGAAAAACTGTTTTTT. This sequence joins TRBV9 and TRBJ1-4, with 9 bases identical to TRBD1. Germline CDR1 SGDLS, CDR2 YYNGEE. J lost 8 bases, V lost 4 bases, and 18 bases had no gene match. The CDR3 consists of 18 residues.